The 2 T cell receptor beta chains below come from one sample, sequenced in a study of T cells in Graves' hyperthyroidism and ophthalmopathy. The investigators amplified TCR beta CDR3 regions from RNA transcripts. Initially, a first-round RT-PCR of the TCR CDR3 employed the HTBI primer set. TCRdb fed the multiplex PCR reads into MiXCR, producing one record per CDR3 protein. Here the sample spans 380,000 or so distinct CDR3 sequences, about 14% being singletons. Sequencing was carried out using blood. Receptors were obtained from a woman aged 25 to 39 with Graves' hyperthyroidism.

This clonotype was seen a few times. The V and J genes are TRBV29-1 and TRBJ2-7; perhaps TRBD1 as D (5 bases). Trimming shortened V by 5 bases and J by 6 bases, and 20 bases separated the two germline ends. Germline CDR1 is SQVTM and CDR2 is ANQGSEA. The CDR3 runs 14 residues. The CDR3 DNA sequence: TGCAGCGTTCGTCCCGACAGTCGTACGAGCGAGCAGTACTTC. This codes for CSVRPDSRTSEQYF.

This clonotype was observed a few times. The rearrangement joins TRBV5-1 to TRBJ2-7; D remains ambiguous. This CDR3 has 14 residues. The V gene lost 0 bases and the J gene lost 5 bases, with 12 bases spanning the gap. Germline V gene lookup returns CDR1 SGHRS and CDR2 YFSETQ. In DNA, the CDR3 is TGCGCCAGCAGCTTGGACTTAGGAAGCGACGAGCAGTACTTC. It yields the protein CASSLDLGSDEQYF.